One sample yielded the 8 T cell receptor beta chains listed below, sequenced in a study of blood T cell repertoires in COVID-19. TCRdb keeps only in-frame clones here, not all; method: immunoSEQ multiplex PCR. The table has roughly 160,000 clones, around 81% seen once. The sequencing input was peripheral blood. Every receptor here comes from a woman of 80 years or more with COVID-19, enrolled during active disease.

This rearrangement joins TRBV28 to TRBJ1-4; 10 bases are a match to TRBD1. The CDR3 runs to 13 residues. V trimming: 6 bases; J trimming: 8 bases; junction bases outside the gene matches: 3. Germline CDR1 MDHEN, CDR2 SYDVKM. CDR3: CASRGQGREKLFF. CDR3 nucleotide sequence: TGTGCCAGCAGGGGACAGGGGAGGGAAAAACTGTTTTTT.

The gene calls are TRBV6-5 and TRBJ1-5; 9 nucleotides agree with TRBD1. The CDR3 sequence is 15 residues long. From germline, CDR1 is MNHEY and CDR2 SVGAGI. The V gene end was trimmed by 6 bases and the J gene end by 7 bases; junction bases not matched to a gene: 10. CDR3 coding DNA: TGTGCCAGCAGACGGACAGGGGATGGAGGACAGCCCCAGCATTTT. Translation gives CASRRTGDGGQPQHF.

This clone was seen only once. The rearrangement uses TRBV19 and TRBJ2-2; D possibly corresponds to TRBD2 (6 bases). Deletions cut 4 bases from V and 8 bases from J, with 17 bases between. The CDR3 spans 15 residues. The V gene's germline CDR1 is LNHDA and CDR2 SQIVND (reference sequence). The CDR3 DNA reads TGTGCCAGTAGTAAGGGACTTCTTGAGTTTGGGGAGCTGTTTTTT. Its protein is CASSKGLLEFGELFF.

V gene TRBV5-6 combines with J gene TRBJ2-1; the match to TRBD2 covers 14 bases. This CDR3 contains 18 residues. Losses at the gene ends were 3 bases for V and 7 bases for J; bases not matched to a gene: 12. Germline V gene sequence: CDR1 SGHDT, CDR2 YYEEEE. CDR3: CASSSGLAGGLVLNEQFF. The CDR3 nucleotides are TGTGCCAGCAGCTCTGGACTAGCGGGGGGTTTGGTTTTGAATGAGCAGTTCTTC.

The V gene is TRBV3-1 (or the pseudogene TRBV3-2), the J gene TRBJ1-1; 9 bases match TRBD1. CDR3 length: 16 amino acids. CDR1 is LGHDT and CDR2 is YNNKEL in the germline V gene (reference sequence). J lost 5 bases, V lost 2 bases, and 9 bases had no gene match. The DNA of the CDR3 is TGTGCCAGCAGCCAAACAGGACAGGGGATTGGGACTGAAGCTTTCTTT. This codes for CASSQTGQGIGTEAFF.

This chain links TRBV5-6 with TRBJ1-1; TRBD1 aligns across 7 bases. The length of the CDR3 is 15 residues. Germline V gene lookup returns CDR1 SGHDT and CDR2 YYEEEE. The junction had 13 bases not matched to a gene; V was cut back by 5 bases and J by 6 bases. CDR3 loop: CASSRLDRADPEAFF. CDR3 bases: TGTGCCAGCAGTCGTCTCGACAGGGCGGACCCTGAAGCTTTCTTT. Together with reference TRBV5-6 and TRBJ1-1, the CDR3 gives the full variable domain: DAGVTQSPTHLIKTRGQQVTLRCSPKSGHDTVSWYQQALGQGPQFIFQYYEEEERQRGNFPDRFSGHQFPNYSSELNVNALLLGDSALYLCASSRLDRADPEAFFGQGTRLTVV.

The chain combines TRBV2 with TRBJ1-2, with unresolved D. CDR1 and CDR2 from the germline V gene are SNHLY and FYNNEI. V was clipped by 4 bases and J by 6 bases, with 18 bases between them. The CDR3 extends over 15 amino acids. The CDR3 DNA is TGTGCCAGCAGTGCCCATTACCGGACGGAGGATGGCTACACCTTC. This encodes CASSAHYRTEDGYTF.

This chain joins TRBV5-1 and TRBJ2-2, with D perhaps TRBD2 (5 bases). This CDR3 has 18 amino acids. Germline assignment: CDR1 SGHRS and CDR2 YFSETQ. V was pared by 4 bases and J by 3 bases, with 22 bases between. CDR3 in amino acids: CASSPEARRLLDTGELFF. The DNA for the CDR3 is TGCGCCAGCAGCCCCGAAGCAAGGAGGTTGTTGGACACCGGGGAGCTGTTTTTT. The full variable domain, rest sourced from reference TRBV5-1 and TRBJ2-2, is KAGVTQTPRYLIKTRGQQVTLSCSPISGHRSVSWYQQTPGQGLQFLFEYFSETQRNKGNFPGRFSGRQFSNSRSEMNVSTLELGDSALYLCASSPEARRLLDTGELFFGEGSRLTVL.